These 3 T cell receptor beta chains share one sample of origin, sequenced in a study of spatial heterogeneity in lung cancer. A single record per CDR3 protein comes from TCRdb applying MiXCR to the 5' RACE reads. The table has 8,700 or so distinct CDR3 sequences, roughly an eighth seen once. Sample time point: sample taken at primary tumor resection. Notes on the study in general: Tumor mutation counts were tracked by expanded intratumoral alpha and beta TCR counts.

The antigens these receptors bind are not known. The source material was lung tumor tissue, sampled at surgery. These receptors came from a male donor with early-stage non-small cell lung cancer.

This clonotype was seen many times. The chain combines TRBV14 with TRBJ2-4, with TRBD1 as a possible D gene (5 bases). The CDR3 length is 16 residues. Germline values: CDR1 SGHDN, CDR2 FVKESK. V lost 4 bases, J lost 1 base, and 14 bases lay in between. The CDR3 coding sequence is TGTGCCAGCAGCCCAAAGGGATGGGGCGCCAAAAACATTCAGTACTTC. Translated: CASSPKGWGAKNIQYF.

This clonotype has ten or more counts. The chain has TRBV5-4 and TRBJ2-7; 10 bases align to TRBD2. CDR1 is SGHNT, CDR2 YYREEE, per germline (reference sequence). The CDR3 runs 14 residues. V lost 6 bases and J lost 3; bases outside the gene matches: 6. CDR3 protein: CASTTSGTLYEQYF. DNA for the CDR3: TGTGCCAGCACTACTAGCGGGACCCTCTACGAGCAGTACTTC.

The chain combines TRBV23-1 with TRBJ2-1; D ambiguous. TRBV23-1 is marked as an open reading frame, function uncertain. This CDR3 contains 13 residues. The germline V and J ends were trimmed by 8 bases and 5 bases, with 13 bases remaining between them. The CDR3 DNA follows: TGCGCCAGCGGACCGACTGGTGACAATGAGCAGTTCTTC. Amino acids: CASGPTGDNEQFF.